Presented here are 5 T cell receptor beta chains from one specimen sequenced in a study of cytomegalovirus exposure and HLA in healthy donors. PCR used 60 Vbeta primers and 13 Jbeta primers. Measured with immunoSEQ multiplex PCR; TCRdb has only the in-frame clones, and not every one. The sample has about 130,000 clones, around 77% seen once. The sequencing sample was made of PBMCs. Receptors were obtained from a woman between 45 and 60 years old in good health and CMV-seronegative.

This clone came up many times. The rearrangement links TRBV5-1 to TRBJ1-4, with D possibly being TRBD1 (6 bases). V gave up 0 bases and J gave up 6 bases, with 15 bases separating them. Germline CDR1 is SGHRS and CDR2 is YFSETQ. This CDR3 is built from 16 residues. In nucleotides, the CDR3 is TGCGCCAGCAGCTTGGGAGGGCAGGGGACCCATGAAAAACTGTTTTTT. It is translated as CASSLGGQGTHEKLFF.

This sequence joins TRBV7-3 and TRBJ2-3, with 7 bases matching TRBD2. Trimming took 1 base from V and 6 from J; bases not matched to a gene: 10. The CDR3 has 16 residues. Germline CDR1 and CDR2: SGHTA and FQGTGA. The CDR3 DNA sequence: TGTGCCAGCAGCTTAATCGGGGGAGGGCCGGAGGATACGCAGTATTTT. Protein sequence: CASSLIGGGPEDTQYF.

The chain couples TRBV11-3 to TRBJ2-5; TRBD1 agrees at 7 bases. Germline V lookup: CDR1 SGHNT, CDR2 YENEEA. The J segment lost 7 bases and the V segment lost 5 bases, leaving 7 bases of the junction unmatched. The CDR3 is made up of 13 amino acids. The CDR3 DNA reads TGTGCCAGCAGCACTCGACAGGGCCTGACCCAGTACTTC. Protein product: CASSTRQGLTQYF.

The rearrangement links TRBV5-1 to TRBJ1-1; weak D call: TRBD1 (6 bases). This CDR3 has 15 amino acids. Trimming stripped 4 bases from V and 0 bases from J, with 13 bases between. Per germline, CDR1 SGHRS and CDR2 YFSETQ. CDR3 amino acids: CASSLLDSMNTEAFF. The DNA of the CDR3 is TGCGCCAGCAGCCTTCTGGACAGTATGAACACTGAAGCTTTCTTT.

The CDR3 bases are TGTGCCAGCGGACAGGGGGCCACAGATACGCAGTATTTT. This codes for CASGQGATDTQYF. The genes are TRBV19 and TRBJ2-3; 11 nucleotides agree with TRBD1. Germline lookup yields CDR1 LNHDA and CDR2 SQIVND (reference sequence). V shed 9 bases, J shed 2 bases, and the junction held 1 base outside the gene matches. This CDR3 has 13 amino acids.